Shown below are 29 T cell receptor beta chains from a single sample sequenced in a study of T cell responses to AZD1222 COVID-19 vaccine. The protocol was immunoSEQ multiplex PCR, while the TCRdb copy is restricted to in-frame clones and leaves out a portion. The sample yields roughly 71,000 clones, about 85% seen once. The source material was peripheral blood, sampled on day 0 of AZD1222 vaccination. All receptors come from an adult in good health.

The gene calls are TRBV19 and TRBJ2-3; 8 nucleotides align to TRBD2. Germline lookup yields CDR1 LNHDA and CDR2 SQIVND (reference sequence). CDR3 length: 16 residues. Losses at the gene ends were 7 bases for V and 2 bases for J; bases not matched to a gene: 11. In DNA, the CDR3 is TGTGCCAGTAACTCTCTAGCGGGCAAACTCACAGATACGCAGTATTTT. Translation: CASNSLAGKLTDTQYF.

The CDR3 DNA sequence: TGTGCCAGTAGTCCTGAAGGAAACACCATATATTTT. Its translation: CASSPEGNTIYF. The V gene is TRBV19, the J gene TRBJ1-3; unclear D gene. The germline V gene has CDR1 LNHDA and CDR2 SQIVND (reference sequence). Between the trimmed V and J ends, which lost 5 bases and 4 bases, there was a span of 6 bases. The CDR3 has 12 amino acids.

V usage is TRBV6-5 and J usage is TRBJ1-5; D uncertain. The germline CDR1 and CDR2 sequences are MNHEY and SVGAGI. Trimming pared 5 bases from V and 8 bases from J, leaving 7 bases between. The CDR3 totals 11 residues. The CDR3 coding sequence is TGTGCCAGCAGTCCCTGGGAGCCCCAGCATTTT. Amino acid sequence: CASSPWEPQHF.

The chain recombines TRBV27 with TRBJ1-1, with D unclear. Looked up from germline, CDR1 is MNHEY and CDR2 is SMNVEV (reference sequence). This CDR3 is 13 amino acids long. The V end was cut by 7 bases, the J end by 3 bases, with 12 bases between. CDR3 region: CASIPMGDTEAFF. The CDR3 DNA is TGTGCCAGCATCCCAATGGGAGACACTGAAGCTTTCTTT.

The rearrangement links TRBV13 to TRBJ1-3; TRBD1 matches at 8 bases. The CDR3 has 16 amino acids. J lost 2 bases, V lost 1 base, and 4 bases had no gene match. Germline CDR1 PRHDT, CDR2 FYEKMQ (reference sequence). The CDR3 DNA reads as TGTGCCAGCAGCTTAGCACAGGGGGGAACTGGAAACACCATATATTTT. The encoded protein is CASSLAQGGTGNTIYF.

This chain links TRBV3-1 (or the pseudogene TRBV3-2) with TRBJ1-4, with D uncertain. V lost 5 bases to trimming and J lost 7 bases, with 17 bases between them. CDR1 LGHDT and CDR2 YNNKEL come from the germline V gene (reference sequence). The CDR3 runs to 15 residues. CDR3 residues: CASSSVRVGGEKLFF. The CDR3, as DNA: TGTGCCAGCAGCTCGGTAAGGGTAGGTGGTGAAAAACTGTTTTTT.

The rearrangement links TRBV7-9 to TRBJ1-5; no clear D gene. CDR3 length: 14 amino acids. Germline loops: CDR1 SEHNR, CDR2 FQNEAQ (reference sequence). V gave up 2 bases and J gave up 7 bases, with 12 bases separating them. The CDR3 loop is CASSLSSGVQPQHF. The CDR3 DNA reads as TGTGCCAGCAGCTTATCTTCGGGCGTCCAGCCCCAGCATTTT.

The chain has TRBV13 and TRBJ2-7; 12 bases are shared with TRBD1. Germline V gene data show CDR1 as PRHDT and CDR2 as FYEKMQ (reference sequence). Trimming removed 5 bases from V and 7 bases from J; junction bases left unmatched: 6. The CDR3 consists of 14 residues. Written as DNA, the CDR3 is TGTGCCAGCAGCCCGGGACAGGGGGCGAGGGAGCAGTACTTC. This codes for CASSPGQGAREQYF. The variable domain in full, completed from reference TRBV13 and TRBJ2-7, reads AAGVIQSPRHLIKEKRETATLKCYPIPRHDTVYWYQQGPGQDPQFLISFYEKMQSDKGSIPDRFSAQQFSDYHSELNMSSLELGDSALYFCASSPGQGAREQYFGPGTRLTVT.

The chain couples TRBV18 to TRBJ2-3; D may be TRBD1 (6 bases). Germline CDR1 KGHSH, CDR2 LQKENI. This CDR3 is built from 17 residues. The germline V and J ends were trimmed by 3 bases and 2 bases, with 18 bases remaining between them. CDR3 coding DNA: TGTGCCAGCTCACCGCTACAGGGTGGTAAGACCACAGATACGCAGTATTTT. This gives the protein CASSPLQGGKTTDTQYF.

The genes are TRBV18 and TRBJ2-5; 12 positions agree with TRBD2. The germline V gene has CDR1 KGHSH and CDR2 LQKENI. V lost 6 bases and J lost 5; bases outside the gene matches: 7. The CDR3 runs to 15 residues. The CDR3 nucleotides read TGTGCCAGCTCGAAACTAGCGGGAGGAGATGAGACCCAGTACTTC. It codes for CASSKLAGGDETQYF.

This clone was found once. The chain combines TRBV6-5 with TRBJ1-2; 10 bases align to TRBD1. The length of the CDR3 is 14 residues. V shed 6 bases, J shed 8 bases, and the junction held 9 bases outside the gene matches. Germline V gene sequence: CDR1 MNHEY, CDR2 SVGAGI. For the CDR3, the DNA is TGTGCCAGCAGCGTACTGGGACAGGGGAGCGGCTACACCTTC. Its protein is CASSVLGQGSGYTF.

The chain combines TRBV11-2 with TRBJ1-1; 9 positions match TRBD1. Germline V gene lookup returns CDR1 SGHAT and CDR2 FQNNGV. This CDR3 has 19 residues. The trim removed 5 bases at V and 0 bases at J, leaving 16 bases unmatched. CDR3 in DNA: TGTGCCAGCAGCCCACGTTGGGGGGGACAGGGACCTTTGAACACTGAAGCTTTCTTT. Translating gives CASSPRWGGQGPLNTEAFF.

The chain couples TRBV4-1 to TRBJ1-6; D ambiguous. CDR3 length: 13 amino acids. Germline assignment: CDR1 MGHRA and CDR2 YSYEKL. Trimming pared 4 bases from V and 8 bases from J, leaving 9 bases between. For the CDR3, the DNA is TGCGCCAGCAGCCGCCAGGCGGATTCACCCCTCCACTTT. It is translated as CASSRQADSPLHF.

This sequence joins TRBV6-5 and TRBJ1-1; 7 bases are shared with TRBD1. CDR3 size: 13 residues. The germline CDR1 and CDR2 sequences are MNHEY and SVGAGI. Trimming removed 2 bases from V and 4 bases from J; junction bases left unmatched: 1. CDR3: CASSYGDSTEAFF. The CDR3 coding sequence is TGTGCCAGCAGTTACGGGGACAGCACTGAAGCTTTCTTT.

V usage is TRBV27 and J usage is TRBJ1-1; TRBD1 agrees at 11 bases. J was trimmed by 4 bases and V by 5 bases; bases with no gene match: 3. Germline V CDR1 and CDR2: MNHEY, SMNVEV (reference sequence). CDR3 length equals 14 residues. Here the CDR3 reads CASSPGTGGTEAFF. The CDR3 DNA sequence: TGTGCCAGCAGTCCCGGGACAGGGGGCACTGAAGCTTTCTTT.

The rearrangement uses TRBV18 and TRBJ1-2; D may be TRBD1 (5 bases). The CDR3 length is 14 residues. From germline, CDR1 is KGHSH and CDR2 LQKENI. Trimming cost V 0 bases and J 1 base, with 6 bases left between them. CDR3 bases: TGTGCCAGCTCACCACCAGGGGATAACTATGGCTACACCTTC. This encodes CASSPPGDNYGYTF.

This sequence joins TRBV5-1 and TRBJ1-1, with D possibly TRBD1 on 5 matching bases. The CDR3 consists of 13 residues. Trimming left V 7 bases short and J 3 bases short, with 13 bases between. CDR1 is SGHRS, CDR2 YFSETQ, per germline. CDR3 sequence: CASHVWGDTEAFF. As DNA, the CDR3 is TGCGCCAGCCATGTATGGGGGGACACTGAAGCTTTCTTT.

Here the CDR3 DNA reads TGTGCCAGCAGCTATTACAGGGGTGGCTACGAGCAGTACTTC. Its protein product is CASSYYRGGYEQYF. The chain carries TRBV7-2 and TRBJ2-7; the match to TRBD1 covers 7 bases. The CDR3 has 14 amino acids. The junction had 6 bases not matched to a gene; V was cut back by 4 bases and J by 3 bases. Germline CDR1 and CDR2: SGHTA and FQGNSA.

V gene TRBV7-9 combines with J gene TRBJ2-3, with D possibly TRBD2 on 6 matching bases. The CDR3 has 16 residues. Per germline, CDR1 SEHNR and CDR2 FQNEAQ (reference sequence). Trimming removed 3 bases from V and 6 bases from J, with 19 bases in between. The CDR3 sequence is CASSLAGRDPSDTQYF. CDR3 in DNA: TGTGCCAGCAGCTTGGCTGGGCGGGATCCCTCGGATACGCAGTATTTT. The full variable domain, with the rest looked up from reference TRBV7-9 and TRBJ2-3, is DTGVSQNPRHKITKRGQNVTFRCDPISEHNRLYWYRQTLGQGPEFLTYFQNEAQLEKSRLLSDRFSAERPKGSFSTLEIQRTEQGDSAMYLCASSLAGRDPSDTQYFGPGTRLTVL.

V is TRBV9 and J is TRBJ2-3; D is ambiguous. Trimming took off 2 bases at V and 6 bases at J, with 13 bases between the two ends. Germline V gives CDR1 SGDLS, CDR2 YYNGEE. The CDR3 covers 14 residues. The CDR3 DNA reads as TGTGCCAGCAGCGTCGGTCCAACCGGGGATACGCAGTATTTT. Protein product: CASSVGPTGDTQYF.

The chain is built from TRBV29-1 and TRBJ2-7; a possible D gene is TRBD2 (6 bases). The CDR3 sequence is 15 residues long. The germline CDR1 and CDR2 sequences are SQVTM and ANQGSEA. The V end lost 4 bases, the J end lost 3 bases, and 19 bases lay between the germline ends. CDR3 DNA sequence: TGCAGCGTTGCCGTTCCTGCGGGATTCTTCTACGAGCAGTACTTC. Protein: CSVAVPAGFFYEQYF.

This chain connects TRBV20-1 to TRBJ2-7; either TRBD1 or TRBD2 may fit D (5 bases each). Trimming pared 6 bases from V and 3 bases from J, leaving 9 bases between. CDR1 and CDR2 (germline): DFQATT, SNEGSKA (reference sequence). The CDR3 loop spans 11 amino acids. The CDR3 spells CSARDHYEQYF. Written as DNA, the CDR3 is TGCAGTGCAAGGGACCACTACGAGCAGTACTTC.

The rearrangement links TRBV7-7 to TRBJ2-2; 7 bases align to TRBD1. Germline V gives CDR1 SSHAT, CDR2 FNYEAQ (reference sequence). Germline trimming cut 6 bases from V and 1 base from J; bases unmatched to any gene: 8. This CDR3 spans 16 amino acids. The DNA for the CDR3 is TGTGCCAGCAGTCCGACAGGGTACGGGAACACCGGGGAGCTGTTTTTT. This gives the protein CASSPTGYGNTGELFF.

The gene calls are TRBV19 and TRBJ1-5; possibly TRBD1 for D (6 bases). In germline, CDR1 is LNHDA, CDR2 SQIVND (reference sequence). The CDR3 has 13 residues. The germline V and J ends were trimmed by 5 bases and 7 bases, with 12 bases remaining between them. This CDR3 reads CASSEQGKQPQHF. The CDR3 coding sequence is TGTGCCAGTAGTGAACAGGGAAAGCAGCCCCAGCATTTT.

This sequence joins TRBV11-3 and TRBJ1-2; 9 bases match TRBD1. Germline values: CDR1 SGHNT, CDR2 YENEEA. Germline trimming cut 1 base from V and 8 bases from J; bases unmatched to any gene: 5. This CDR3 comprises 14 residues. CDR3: CASSLGRDRDGYTF. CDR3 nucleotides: TGTGCCAGCAGCTTAGGCCGGGACAGGGACGGCTACACCTTC.

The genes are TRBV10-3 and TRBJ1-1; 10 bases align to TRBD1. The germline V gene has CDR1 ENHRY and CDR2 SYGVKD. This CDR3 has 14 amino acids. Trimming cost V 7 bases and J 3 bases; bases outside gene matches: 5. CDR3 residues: CAITRGQGDTEAFF. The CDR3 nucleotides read TGTGCCATCACCCGTGGACAGGGGGACACTGAAGCTTTCTTT.

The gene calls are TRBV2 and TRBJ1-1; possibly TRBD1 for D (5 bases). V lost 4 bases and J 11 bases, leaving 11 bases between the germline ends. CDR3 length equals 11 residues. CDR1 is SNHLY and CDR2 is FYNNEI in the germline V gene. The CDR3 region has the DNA TGTGCCAGCAGTGTCGGGGGTTGGGCTTTCTTT. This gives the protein CASSVGGWAFF. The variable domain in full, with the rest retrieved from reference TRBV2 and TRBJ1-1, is EPEVTQTPSHQVTQMGQEVILRCVPISNHLYFYWYRQILGQKVEFLVSFYNNEISEKSEIFDDQFSVERPDGSNFTLKIRSTKLEDSAMYFCASSVGGWAFFGQGTRLTVV.

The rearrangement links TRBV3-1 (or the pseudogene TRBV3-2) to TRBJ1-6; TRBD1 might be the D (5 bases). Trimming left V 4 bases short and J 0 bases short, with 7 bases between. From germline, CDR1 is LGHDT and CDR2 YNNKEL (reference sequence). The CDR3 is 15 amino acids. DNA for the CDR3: TGTGCCAGCAGCCGGGGGAGCTCCTATAATTCACCCCTCCACTTT. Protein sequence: CASSRGSSYNSPLHF.

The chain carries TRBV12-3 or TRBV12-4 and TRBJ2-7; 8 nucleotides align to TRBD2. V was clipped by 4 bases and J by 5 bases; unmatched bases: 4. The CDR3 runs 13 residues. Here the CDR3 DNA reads TGTGCCAGCAGTTCAGGCGGGGGGAACGAGCAGTACTTC. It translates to CASSSGGGNEQYF.